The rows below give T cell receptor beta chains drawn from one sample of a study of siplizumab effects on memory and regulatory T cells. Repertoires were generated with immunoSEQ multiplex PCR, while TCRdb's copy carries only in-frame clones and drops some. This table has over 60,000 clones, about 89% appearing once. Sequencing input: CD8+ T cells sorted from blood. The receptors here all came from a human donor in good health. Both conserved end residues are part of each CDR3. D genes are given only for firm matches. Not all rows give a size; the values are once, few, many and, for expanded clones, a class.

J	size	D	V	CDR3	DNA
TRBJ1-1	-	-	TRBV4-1	CASSQDRGTEAFF	TGCGCCAGCAGCCAAGATCGTGGCACTGAAGCTTTCTTT
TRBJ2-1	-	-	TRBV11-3	CASSLELGNEQFF	TGTGCCAGCAGCTTAGAACTCGGGAATGAGCAGTTCTTC
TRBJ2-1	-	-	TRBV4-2	CASSQASTSSYNEQFF	TGTGCCAGCAGCCAAGCCTCAACTAGCTCCTACAATGAGCAGTTCTTC
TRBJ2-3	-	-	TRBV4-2	CASSQAGAITDTQYF	TGTGCCAGCAGCCAAGCGGGGGCGATCACAGATACGCAGTATTTT
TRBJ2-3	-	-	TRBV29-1	CSVIRGQGSGDTQYF	TGCAGCGTTATAAGAGGGCAGGGAAGTGGAGATACGCAGTATTTT
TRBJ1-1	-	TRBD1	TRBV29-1	CSAQGANEAFF	TGCAGCGCACAGGGGGCCAATGAAGCTTTCTTT
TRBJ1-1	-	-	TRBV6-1	CASSAAMDSVNTEAFF	TGTGCCAGCAGTGCGGCCATGGACAGCGTGAACACTGAAGCTTTCTTT
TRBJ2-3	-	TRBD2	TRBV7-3	CASSLFPSGTNTDTQYF	TGTGCCAGCAGCCTATTCCCTAGCGGGACAAACACAGATACGCAGTATTTT
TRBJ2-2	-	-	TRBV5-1	CASSQGPYTGELFF	TGCGCCAGCAGCCAGGGACCCTACACCGGGGAGCTGTTTTTT
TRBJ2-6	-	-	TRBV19	CASSIIGYGANVLTF	TGTGCCAGTAGTATAATTGGGTACGGGGCCAACGTCCTGACTTTC
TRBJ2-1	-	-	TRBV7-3	CASSLGTVNEQFF	TGTGCCAGCAGTCTCGGGACCGTCAATGAGCAGTTCTTC
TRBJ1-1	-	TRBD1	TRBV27	CASTTRQGGTEAFF	TGTGCCAGCACTACAAGACAGGGAGGGACTGAAGCTTTCTTT
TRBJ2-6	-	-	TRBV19	CASSPGTSGANVLTF	TGTGCCAGTAGTCCAGGGACCTCTGGGGCCAACGTCCTGACTTTC
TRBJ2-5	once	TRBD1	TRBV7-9	CASSHNRGYGETQYF	TGTGCCAGCAGCCACAACAGGGGTTACGGAGAGACCCAGTACTTC
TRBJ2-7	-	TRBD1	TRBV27	CASSTTGSWEQYF	TGTGCCAGCAGTACGACAGGGTCGTGGGAGCAGTACTTC
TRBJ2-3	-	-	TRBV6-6	CASSGPDTQYF	TGTGCCAGCAGCGGGCCAGATACGCAGTATTTT
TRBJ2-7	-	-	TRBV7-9	CASSMQGIEQYF	TGTGCCAGCAGCATGCAGGGGATCGAGCAGTACTTC
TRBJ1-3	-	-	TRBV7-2	CASSAGGAGNTIYF	TGTGCCAGCAGCGCCGGGGGTGCGGGAAACACCATATATTTT
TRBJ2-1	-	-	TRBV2	CASSETGWAGNEQFF	TGTGCCAGCAGTGAAACCGGGTGGGCCGGGAATGAGCAGTTCTTC
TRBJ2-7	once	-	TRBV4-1	CASSLRDTYYEQYF	TGCGCCAGCAGCCTGAGGGACACCTACTACGAGCAGTACTTC
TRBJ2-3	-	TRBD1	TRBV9	CASSARDRAVAGDTDTQYF	TGTGCCAGCAGCGCCCGGGACAGGGCAGTAGCGGGTGACACAGATACGCAGTATTTT
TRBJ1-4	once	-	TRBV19	CASSSTNEKLFF	TGTGCCAGTAGCTCAACTAATGAAAAACTGTTTTTT
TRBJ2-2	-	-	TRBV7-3	CASSFLPGSLGELFF	TGTGCCAGCAGCTTTCTTCCGGGATCTTTAGGGGAGCTGTTTTTT
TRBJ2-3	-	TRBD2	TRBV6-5	CASREGAGITDTQYF	TGTGCCAGCAGGGAGGGAGCGGGGATTACAGATACGCAGTATTTT
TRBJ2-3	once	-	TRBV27	CASSELASTDTQYF	TGTGCCAGCAGTGAGCTAGCGAGCACAGATACGCAGTATTTT
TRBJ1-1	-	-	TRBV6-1	CASSEGGRGEAFF	TGTGCCAGCAGTGAAGGTGGTCGGGGTGAAGCTTTCTTT
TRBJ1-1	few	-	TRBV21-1	CARHEGVSTEAFF	TGTGCCAGACACGAGGGAGTGAGCACTGAAGCTTTCTTT
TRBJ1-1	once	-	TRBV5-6	CASSLVGRMGTEAFF	TGTGCCAGCAGCTTGGTCGGGAGAATGGGCACTGAAGCTTTCTTT
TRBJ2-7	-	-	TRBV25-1	CASSESVSGAGEQYF	TGTGCCAGCAGTGAATCAGTTAGCGGCGCTGGCGAGCAGTACTTC
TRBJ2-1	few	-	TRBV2	CASSRDQSGPEQFF	TGTGCCAGCAGCCGGGACCAATCTGGCCCTGAGCAGTTCTTC
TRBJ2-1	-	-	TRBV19	CASSGDDYNEQFF	TGTGCCAGTAGTGGGGACGACTACAATGAGCAGTTCTTC